Listed here are 2 T cell receptor beta chains from one sample, sequenced in a study of blood T cell repertoires in COVID-19. This table comes from immunoSEQ multiplex PCR, and its TCRdb copy is limited to in-frame clones, with some not included. The data contain a few hundred thousand clones, roughly 84% of them singletons. The source material was peripheral blood. The origin of the receptors is a woman aged 80 or over with acute or convalescent COVID-19.

This clone was recorded a few times. The chain combines TRBV5-4 with TRBJ1-1, with D hard to call. This CDR3 spans 15 amino acids. Germline-derived CDR1 and CDR2 are SGHNT and YYREEE (reference sequence). V gave up 2 bases and J gave up 7 bases, with 18 bases separating them. In nucleotides, the CDR3 is TGTGCCAGCAGCTTCAATCTCCCCCCGGGGAATGAAGCTTTCTTT. This translates into CASSFNLPPGNEAFF.

This clone was recorded a few times. The chain employs TRBV4-3 and TRBJ1-2; 8 nucleotides align to TRBD1. Germline V gives CDR1 LGHNA, CDR2 YSLEER. Trimming took 5 bases from V and 3 from J; bases not matched to a gene: 8. The CDR3 loop spans 15 amino acids. The CDR3 nucleotides read TGCGCCAGCAGCTTTGGACAGGGTAACCACTATGGCTACACCTTC. Encoded protein: CASSFGQGNHYGYTF.